Listed here is a single TCR beta chain. This CDR3 is 15 amino acids long. The trim removed 6 bases at V and 7 bases at J, leaving 10 bases unmatched. Germline CDR1 and CDR2: MNHEY and SVGAGI. These data originate in a study of OX40 agonist ivuxolimab in advanced cancers. Measured with immunoSEQ multiplex PCR; TCRdb has only the in-frame clones, and not every one. The sample gives about 7,700 clones, 79% of which show up once; under 40% is in the top ten. The chain uses TRBV6-5 and TRBJ2-2, with 8 bases matching TRBD2. The clonotype comes from an adult with an advanced solid tumor such as melanoma, head and neck, liver or kidney cancer. The sequencing used CD4+ or CD8+ T cells sorted from blood, collected in a trial of the OX40 agonist ivuxolimab. The DNA of the CDR3 is TGTGCCAGCAGCGTCCTTAGCGGGGTGGGCGGGGAGCTGTTTTTT. Translated: CASSVLSGVGGELFF.